Reported below is one TCR beta chain. As yet, its antigen is unknown. In germline, CDR1 is MNHEY, CDR2 SVGAGI. Trimming took 5 bases from V and 9 from J; bases not matched to a gene: 4. The CDR3 contains 13 residues. The data stem from a study of graft-versus-host responses after intestinal transplantation. Study context: Multivisceral, liver-intestinal, or isolated intestinal grafts were transplanted into recipients. Induction with anti-thymocyte globulin, then tacrolimus and steroids for about 3 years, was given to all recipients. Study-wide findings and caveats: An association linked early post-transplant HvG declines with peak circulating GvH clone levels.

Profiled with immunoSEQ multiplex PCR; TCRdb holds only in-frame clones, not every one. The table has approximately 50,000 clones, about 90% seen once. The V and J genes are TRBV6-5 and TRBJ2-6, with 7 positions matching TRBD1. The receptor was isolated from a human patient who received an intestinal transplant, so some T cells may come from the graft donor. This specimen was PBMCs, taken 26 days after transplant. The chain's CDR3 is CASSIDRDNVLTF. The CDR3 DNA sequence: TGTGCCAGCAGTATAGACAGGGACAACGTCCTGACTTTC.